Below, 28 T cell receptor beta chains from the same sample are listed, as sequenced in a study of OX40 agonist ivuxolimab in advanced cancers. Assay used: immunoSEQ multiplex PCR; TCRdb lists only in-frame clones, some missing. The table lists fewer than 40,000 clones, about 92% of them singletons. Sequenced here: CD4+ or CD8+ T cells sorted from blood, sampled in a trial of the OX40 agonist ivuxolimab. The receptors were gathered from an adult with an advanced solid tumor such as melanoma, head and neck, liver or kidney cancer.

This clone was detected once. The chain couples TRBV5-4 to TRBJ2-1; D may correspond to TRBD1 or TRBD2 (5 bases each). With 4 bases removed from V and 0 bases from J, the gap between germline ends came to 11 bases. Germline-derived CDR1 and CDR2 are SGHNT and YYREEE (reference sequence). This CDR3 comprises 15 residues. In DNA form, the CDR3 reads TGTGCCAGCAGCCAGAGGGGTGGCTCCTACAATGAGCAGTTCTTC. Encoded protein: CASSQRGGSYNEQFF.

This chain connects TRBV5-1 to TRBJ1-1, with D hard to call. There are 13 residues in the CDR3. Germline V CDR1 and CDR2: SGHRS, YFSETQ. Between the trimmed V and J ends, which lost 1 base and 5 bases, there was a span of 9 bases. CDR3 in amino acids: CASSLNGETEAFF. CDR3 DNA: TGCGCCAGCAGCTTGAACGGAGAGACTGAAGCTTTCTTT.

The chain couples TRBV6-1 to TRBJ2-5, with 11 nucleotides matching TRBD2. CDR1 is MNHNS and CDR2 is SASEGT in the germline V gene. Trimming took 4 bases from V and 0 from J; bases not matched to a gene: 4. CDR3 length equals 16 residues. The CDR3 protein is CASSGLAGGYQETQYF. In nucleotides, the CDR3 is TGTGCCAGCAGTGGTCTAGCGGGGGGATACCAAGAGACCCAGTACTTC.

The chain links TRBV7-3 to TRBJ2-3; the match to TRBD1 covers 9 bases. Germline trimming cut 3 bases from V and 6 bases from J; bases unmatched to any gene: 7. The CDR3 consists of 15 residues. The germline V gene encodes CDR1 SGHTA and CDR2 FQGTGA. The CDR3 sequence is CASSLGTGRTDTQYF. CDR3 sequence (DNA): TGTGCCAGCAGCTTGGGGACAGGGAGAACGGATACGCAGTATTTT. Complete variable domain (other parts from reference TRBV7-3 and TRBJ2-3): GAGVSQTPSNKVTEKGKYVELRCDPISGHTALYWYRQSLGQGPEFLIYFQGTGAADDSGLPNDRFFAVRPEGSVSTLKIQRTERGDSAVYLCASSLGTGRTDTQYFGPGTRLTVL.

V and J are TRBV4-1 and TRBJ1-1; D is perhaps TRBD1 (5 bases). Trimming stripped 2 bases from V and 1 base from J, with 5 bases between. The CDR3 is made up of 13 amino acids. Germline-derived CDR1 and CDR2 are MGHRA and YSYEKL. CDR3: CASSQRGNTEAFF. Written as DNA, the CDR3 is TGCGCCAGCAGCCAAAGGGGGAACACTGAAGCTTTCTTT.

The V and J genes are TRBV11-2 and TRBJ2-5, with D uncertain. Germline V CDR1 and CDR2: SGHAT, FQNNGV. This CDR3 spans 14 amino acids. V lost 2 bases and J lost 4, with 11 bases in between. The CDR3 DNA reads TGTGCCAGCAGCTTAAGTCGCTTGGGAGAGACCCAGTACTTC. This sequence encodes CASSLSRLGETQYF.

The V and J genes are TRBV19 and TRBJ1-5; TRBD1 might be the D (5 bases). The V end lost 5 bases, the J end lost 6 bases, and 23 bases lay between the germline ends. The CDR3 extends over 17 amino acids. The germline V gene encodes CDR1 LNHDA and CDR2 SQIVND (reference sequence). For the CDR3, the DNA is TGTGCCAGTAGTCGGACGACCGGCAGGGAGCTCGGTCAGCCCCAGCATTTT. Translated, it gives CASSRTTGRELGQPQHF.

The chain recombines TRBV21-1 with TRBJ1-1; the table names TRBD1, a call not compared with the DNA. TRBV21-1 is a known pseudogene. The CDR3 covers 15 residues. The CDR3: CASSNSDSPNTEAFF. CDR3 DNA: TGTGCCAGCAGCAACTCGGACAGCCCGAACACTGAAGCTTTCTTT.

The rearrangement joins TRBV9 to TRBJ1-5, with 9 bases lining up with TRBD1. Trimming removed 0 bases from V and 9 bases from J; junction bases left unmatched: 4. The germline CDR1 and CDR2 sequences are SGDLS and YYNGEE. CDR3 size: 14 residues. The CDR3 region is CASSVGQGELPQHF. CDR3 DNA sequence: TGTGCCAGCAGCGTAGGACAGGGGGAATTGCCCCAGCATTTT. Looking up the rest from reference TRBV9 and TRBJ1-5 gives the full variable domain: DSGVTQTPKHLITATGQRVTLRCSPRSGDLSVYWYQQSLDQGLQFLIQYYNGEERAKGNILERFSAQQFPDLHSELNLSSLELGDSALYFCASSVGQGELPQHFGDGTRLSIL.

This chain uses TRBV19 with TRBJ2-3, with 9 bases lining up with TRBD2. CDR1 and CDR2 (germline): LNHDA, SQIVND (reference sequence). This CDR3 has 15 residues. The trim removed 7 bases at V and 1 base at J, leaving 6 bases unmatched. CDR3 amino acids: CASKTLAGGTDTQYF. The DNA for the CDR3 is TGTGCCAGTAAAACTTTAGCGGGGGGCACAGATACGCAGTATTTT.

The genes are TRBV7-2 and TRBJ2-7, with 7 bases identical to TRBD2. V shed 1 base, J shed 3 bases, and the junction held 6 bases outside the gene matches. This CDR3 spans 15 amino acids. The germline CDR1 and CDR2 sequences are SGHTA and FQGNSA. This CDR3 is CASSLVIASGYEQYF. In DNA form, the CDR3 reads TGTGCCAGCAGCTTAGTTATCGCTAGCGGCTACGAGCAGTACTTC.

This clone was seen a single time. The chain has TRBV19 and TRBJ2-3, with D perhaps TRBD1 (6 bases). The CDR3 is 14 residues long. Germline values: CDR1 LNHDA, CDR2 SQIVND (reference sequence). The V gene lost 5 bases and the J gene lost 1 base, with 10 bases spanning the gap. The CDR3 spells CASSPRTGTDTQYF. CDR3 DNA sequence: TGTGCCAGTAGTCCACGGACAGGCACAGATACGCAGTATTTT.

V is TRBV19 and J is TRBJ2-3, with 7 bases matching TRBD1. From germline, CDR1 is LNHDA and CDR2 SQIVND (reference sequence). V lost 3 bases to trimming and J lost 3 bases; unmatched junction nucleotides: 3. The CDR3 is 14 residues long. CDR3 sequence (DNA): TGTGCCAGTAGTATGGGACAGAAAACAGATACGCAGTATTTT. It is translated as CASSMGQKTDTQYF.

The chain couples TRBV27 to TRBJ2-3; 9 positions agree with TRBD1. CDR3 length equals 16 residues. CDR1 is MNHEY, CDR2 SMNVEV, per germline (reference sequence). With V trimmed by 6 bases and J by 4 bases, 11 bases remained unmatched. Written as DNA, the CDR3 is TGTGCCAGCAGCAAAGGGGGACAGGGATACCCAGATACGCAGTATTTT. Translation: CASSKGGQGYPDTQYF.

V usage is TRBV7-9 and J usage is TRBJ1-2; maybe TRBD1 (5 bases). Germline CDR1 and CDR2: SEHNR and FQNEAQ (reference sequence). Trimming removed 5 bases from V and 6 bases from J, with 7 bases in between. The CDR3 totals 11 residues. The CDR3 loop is CASSQGHGYTF. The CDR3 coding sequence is TGTGCCAGCAGCCAGGGACATGGCTACACCTTC.

The CDR3 sequence: CASSPRAGEQYF. Here the CDR3 DNA reads TGTGCCAGCAGCCCTAGGGCTGGTGAGCAGTACTTC. The gene calls are TRBV6-6 and TRBJ2-7; no clear D gene. V was shortened by 6 bases and J by 7 bases, with 13 bases between the two germline ends. The CDR3 is 12 residues long. Germline V gene data show CDR1 as MNHNY and CDR2 as SVGAGI (reference sequence).

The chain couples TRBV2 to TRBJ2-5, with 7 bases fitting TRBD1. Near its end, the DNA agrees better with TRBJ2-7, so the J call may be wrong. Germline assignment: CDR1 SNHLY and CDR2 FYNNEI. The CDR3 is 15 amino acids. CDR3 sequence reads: CASTVSRGLPYEQYF. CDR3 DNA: TGTGCCAGCACCGTGTCAAGGGGGCTCCCCTACGAGCAGTACTTC.

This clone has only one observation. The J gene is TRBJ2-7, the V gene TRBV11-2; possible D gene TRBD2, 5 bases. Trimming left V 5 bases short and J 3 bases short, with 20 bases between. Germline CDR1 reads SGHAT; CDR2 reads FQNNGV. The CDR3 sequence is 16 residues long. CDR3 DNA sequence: TGTGCCAGCAGCACTTTTCGGGAAAAAAAGTTCTACGAGCAGTACTTC. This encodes CASSTFREKKFYEQYF.

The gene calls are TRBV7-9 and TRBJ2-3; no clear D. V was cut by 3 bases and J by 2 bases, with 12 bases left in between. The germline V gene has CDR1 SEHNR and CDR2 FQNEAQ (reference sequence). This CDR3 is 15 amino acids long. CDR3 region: CASSFRQTDTDTQYF. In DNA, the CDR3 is TGTGCCAGCAGCTTTAGGCAGACCGACACAGATACGCAGTATTTT.

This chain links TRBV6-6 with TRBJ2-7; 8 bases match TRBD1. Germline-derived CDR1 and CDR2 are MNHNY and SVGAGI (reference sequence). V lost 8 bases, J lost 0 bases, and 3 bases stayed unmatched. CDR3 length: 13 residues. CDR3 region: CASRTGISYEQYF. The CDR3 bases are TGTGCCAGCCGGACAGGGATCTCCTACGAGCAGTACTTC.

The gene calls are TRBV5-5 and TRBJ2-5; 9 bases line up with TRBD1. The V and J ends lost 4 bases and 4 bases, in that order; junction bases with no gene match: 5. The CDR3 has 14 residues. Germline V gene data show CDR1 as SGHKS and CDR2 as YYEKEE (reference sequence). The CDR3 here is CASSQQGAGETQYF. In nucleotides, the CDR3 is TGTGCCAGCAGCCAACAGGGGGCGGGAGAGACCCAGTACTTC.

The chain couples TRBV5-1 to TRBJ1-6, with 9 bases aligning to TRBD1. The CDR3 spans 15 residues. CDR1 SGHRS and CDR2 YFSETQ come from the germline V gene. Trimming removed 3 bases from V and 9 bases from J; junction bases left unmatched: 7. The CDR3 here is CASSSADRGSSPLHF. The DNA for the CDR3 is TGCGCCAGCAGCTCGGCCGACAGGGGGAGTTCACCCCTCCACTTT.

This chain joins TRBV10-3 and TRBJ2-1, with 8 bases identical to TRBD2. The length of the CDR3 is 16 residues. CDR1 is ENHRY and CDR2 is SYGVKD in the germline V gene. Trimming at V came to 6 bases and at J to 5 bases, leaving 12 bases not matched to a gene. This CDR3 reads CAISPVGSGKHNEQFF. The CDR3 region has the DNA TGTGCCATCAGCCCAGTGGGTAGCGGGAAACACAATGAGCAGTTCTTC.

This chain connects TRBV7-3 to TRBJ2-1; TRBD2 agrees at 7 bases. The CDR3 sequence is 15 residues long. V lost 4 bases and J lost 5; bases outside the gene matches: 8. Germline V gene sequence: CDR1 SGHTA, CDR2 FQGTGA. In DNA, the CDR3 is TGTGCCAGCAGCTCCACCAGGACTAGGAACAATGAGCAGTTCTTC. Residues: CASSSTRTRNNEQFF.

CDR3 bases: TGTGCCAGCAGTGATCCCGGGGGAAGGGCCCAGCATTTT. This codes for CASSDPGGRAQHF. The rearrangement links TRBV25-1 to TRBJ1-5; a possible D gene is TRBD1 (5 bases). This CDR3 contains 13 residues. CDR1 and CDR2 from the germline V gene are MGHDK and SYGVNS. Trimming shortened V by 3 bases and J by 11 bases, and 14 bases separated the two germline ends.

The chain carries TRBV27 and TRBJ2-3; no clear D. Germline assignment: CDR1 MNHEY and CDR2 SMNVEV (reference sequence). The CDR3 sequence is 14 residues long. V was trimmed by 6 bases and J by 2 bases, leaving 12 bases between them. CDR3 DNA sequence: TGTGCCAGCAGACCACACCTATTCACAGATACGCAGTATTTT. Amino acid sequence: CASRPHLFTDTQYF.

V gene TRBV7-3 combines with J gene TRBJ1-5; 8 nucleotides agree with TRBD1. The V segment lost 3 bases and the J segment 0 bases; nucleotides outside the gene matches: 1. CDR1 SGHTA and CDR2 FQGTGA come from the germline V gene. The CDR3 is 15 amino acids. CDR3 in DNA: TGTGCCAGCAGCTTGACAGGGGATAGCAATCAGCCCCAGCATTTT. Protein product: CASSLTGDSNQPQHF.

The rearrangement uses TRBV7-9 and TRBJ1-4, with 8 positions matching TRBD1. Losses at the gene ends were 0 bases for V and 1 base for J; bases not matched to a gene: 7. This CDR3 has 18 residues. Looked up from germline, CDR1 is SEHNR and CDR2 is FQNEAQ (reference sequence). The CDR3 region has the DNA TGTGCCAGCAGCTTAGCGCGGGCAGGGGGCGGAACTAATGAAAAACTGTTTTTT. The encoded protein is CASSLARAGGGTNEKLFF. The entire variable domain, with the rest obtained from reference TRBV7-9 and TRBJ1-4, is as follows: DTGVSQNPRHKITKRGQNVTFRCDPISEHNRLYWYRQTLGQGPEFLTYFQNEAQLEKSRLLSDRFSAERPKGSFSTLEIQRTEQGDSAMYLCASSLARAGGGTNEKLFFGSGTQLSVL.